This T cell receptor (beta chain) was captured by sequencing in a study of cytomegalovirus exposure and HLA in healthy donors. It was with 60 Vbeta and 13 Jbeta primers that the PCR ran. The data were produced by immunoSEQ multiplex PCR, yet TCRdb's version contains in-frame clones alone and is incomplete. The table lists 150,000 to 160,000 clones, about 85% of them singletons. Study findings and constraints: A later analysis reportedly found that, within productive TCRs, an Asian-associated ancestry cluster had fewer N-insertions than the mean observed across the approximately 660 donors.

For this clone: Antigen: not known.

The sample taken for sequencing was PBMCs. The source is a woman aged 18-29 years in good health and CMV-seronegative.

CDR3 loop: CASSFNPHGQISGNTIYF. The DNA for the CDR3 is TGTGCCAGCAGCTTTAATCCACACGGACAGATCTCTGGAAACACCATATATTTT. The V gene is TRBV7-9, the J gene TRBJ1-3; D is possibly TRBD1 (6 bases). Germline CDR1 and CDR2: SEHNR and FQNEAQ (reference sequence). Trimming took 3 bases from V and 0 from J, leaving 18 bases between them. CDR3 length equals 18 residues.